These 28 T cell receptor beta chains were all obtained from the same sample, sequenced in a study of T cells expressing NK-cell markers. Using the 5' RACE reads, TCRdb records one entry per CDR3 protein without DNA. The record lists some 600,000 distinct CDR3 sequences, of which the ten most abundant hold about 3.6%. Sequencing was done on a sample of blood T cells: a sorted CD56 or NKG2C T cell subset, CD4+ or CD8+ T cells, or bulk PBMC T cells (not recorded which). These receptors all stem from a man aged 18 to 35 in good health.

The chain uses TRBV3-1 and TRBJ2-3; TCRdb names TRBD1, which stays unverified in the absence of DNA. There are 13 residues in the CDR3. Per the germline V gene, CDR1 is LGHDT and CDR2 is YNNKEL (reference sequence). The CDR3 here is CASSPGRRDTQYF.

The J gene is TRBJ2-7, the V gene TRBV29-1; the D gene TCRdb calls, TRBD2, cannot be checked with no DNA. CDR1 and CDR2 from the germline V gene are SQVTM and ANQGSEA. The CDR3 has 15 amino acids. The CDR3: CSVEDLASGSYEQYF.

The chain employs TRBV6-1 and TRBJ2-1; without DNA, the TCRdb call of TRBD1 cannot be checked. CDR1 is MNHNS, CDR2 SASEGT, per germline. The CDR3 is 16 amino acids. CDR3 sequence reads: CASRPTGHSSYNEQFF.

The V call is TRBV24-1, the J call TRBJ1-1; TCRdb calls TRBD1, which cannot be checked without DNA. Germline assignment: CDR1 KGHDR and CDR2 SFDVKD. This CDR3 contains 15 residues. CDR3: CATSDGAGPGTEAFF.

The chain uses TRBV6-1 and TRBJ2-1; TCRdb indicates TRBD1, and absent DNA this call remains unverified. The CDR3 is 13 amino acids. From germline, CDR1 is MNHNS and CDR2 SASEGT. CDR3 sequence: CASSRRATAWQFF.

The chain carries TRBV20-1 and TRBJ2-1; TCRdb gives TRBD2 as the D gene, but with no DNA this cannot be confirmed. The CDR3 is 15 residues long. The germline V gene has CDR1 DFQATT and CDR2 SNEGSKA (reference sequence). CDR3 protein: CSARGTFQSYNEQFF.

V usage is TRBV4-1 and J usage is TRBJ2-2. The CDR3 has 16 residues. Germline assignment: CDR1 MGHRA and CDR2 YSYEKL. CDR3 sequence: CASSQRQILNTGELFF.

The V call is TRBV7-9, the J call TRBJ2-3; the TCRdb call, TRBD1, lacks DNA for checking. This CDR3 has 13 residues. CDR1 SEHNR and CDR2 FQNEAQ come from the germline V gene (reference sequence). CDR3: CASGPLGADTQYF.

The V call is TRBV5-6, the J call TRBJ1-1; TCRdb selects TRBD1, and the lack of DNA leaves this call unchecked. The CDR3 is 17 residues long. Per the germline V gene, CDR1 is SGHDT and CDR2 is YYEEEE. The CDR3 protein is CASSRMDRGAGNTEAFF.

The CDR3 is CAIGTAWGSYNEQFF. This chain joins TRBV10-3 and TRBJ2-1; TCRdb names TRBD2, which stays unverified in the absence of DNA. This CDR3 spans 15 amino acids. CDR1 and CDR2 from the germline V gene are ENHRY and SYGVKD.

The chain couples TRBV6-1 to TRBJ2-3; TCRdb's D call of TRBD1 is untestable without DNA. The V gene's germline CDR1 is MNHNS and CDR2 SASEGT. The length of the CDR3 is 18 residues. CDR3 sequence reads: CASRQGQGAGGPKKAQYF.

V is TRBV2 and J is TRBJ1-6; the D gene TCRdb calls, TRBD1, cannot be checked with no DNA. Germline V gene lookup returns CDR1 SNHLY and CDR2 FYNNEI. This CDR3 has 13 residues. This chain's CDR3 is CARTGEGGSPLHF.

The chain employs TRBV20-1 and TRBJ1-6; checking the TCRdb D call of TRBD1 is not possible without DNA. Germline CDR1 reads DFQATT; CDR2 reads SNEGSKA (reference sequence). This CDR3 is 15 amino acids long. This CDR3 reads CSARDGRGVYSPLHF.

The chain couples TRBV5-1 to TRBJ1-3; TCRdb's assignment of TRBD1 cannot be checked, as there is no DNA. CDR3 length equals 17 residues. Germline CDR1 SGHRS, CDR2 YFSETQ. This chain's CDR3 is CASSWGDSESSGNTIYF.

The rearrangement links TRBV12-3 or TRBV12-4 to TRBJ1-3; TCRdb selects TRBD1, and the lack of DNA leaves this call unchecked. The CDR3 sequence is 16 residues long. The CDR3 sequence: CASSPLDRAYGNTIYF.

The chain couples TRBV27 to TRBJ2-5; TCRdb names TRBD2, which stays unverified in the absence of DNA. The CDR3 runs 15 residues. Germline V gene sequence: CDR1 MNHEY, CDR2 SMNVEV (reference sequence). This chain's CDR3 is CASKTPGSSVETQYF.

The V and J genes are TRBV6-1 and TRBJ1-5. The CDR3 loop spans 13 amino acids. CDR1 is MNHNS, CDR2 SASEGT, per germline. CDR3 amino acids: CASSDRFHQPQHF.

This chain uses TRBV10-3 with TRBJ2-1; TCRdb's D call, TRBD2, is unchecked because there is no DNA. The length of the CDR3 is 14 residues. Germline loops: CDR1 ENHRY, CDR2 SYGVKD. This CDR3 reads CAINRLAGDGEQFF.

This chain links TRBV24-1 with TRBJ2-2; as DNA is missing, the TRBD2 call by TCRdb cannot be tested. CDR3 size: 15 residues. Per the germline V gene, CDR1 is KGHDR and CDR2 is SFDVKD. CDR3 amino acids: CATSVGALNTGELFF.

The J gene is TRBJ2-7, the V gene TRBV29-1; with no DNA, the TCRdb D assignment of TRBD1 cannot be verified. Germline loops: CDR1 SQVTM, CDR2 ANQGSEA. The CDR3 loop spans 13 amino acids. CDR3 protein: CSVTGQGRYEQYF.

This chain links TRBV4-2 with TRBJ1-1. The CDR3 is 15 amino acids. CDR1 LGHNA and CDR2 YNFKEQ come from the germline V gene. CDR3 amino acids: CASSQPTEGNTEAFF.

This chain uses TRBV12-3 or TRBV12-4 with TRBJ2-3; checking the TCRdb D call of TRBD1 is not possible without DNA. The length of the CDR3 is 14 residues. The CDR3 sequence is CASSSGDRGDTQYF.

The rearrangement links TRBV7-9 to TRBJ1-3; without DNA, the TCRdb call of TRBD1 cannot be checked. Germline V gene sequence: CDR1 SEHNR, CDR2 FQNEAQ (reference sequence). This CDR3 contains 13 residues. Here the CDR3 reads CAGTAVSGNTIYF.

The rearrangement uses TRBV24-1 and TRBJ2-1; TCRdb lists TRBD1, though no DNA is available to test this call. Germline CDR1 KGHDR, CDR2 SFDVKD. The CDR3 extends over 17 amino acids. The CDR3 sequence is CATSDSLDSHSYNEQFF.

This chain's CDR3 is CALGAGFGYTF. The chain is built from TRBV28 and TRBJ1-2; TCRdb calls TRBD1, which cannot be checked without DNA. Germline CDR1 is MDHEN and CDR2 is SYDVKM. This CDR3 has 11 amino acids.

The chain links TRBV12-3 or TRBV12-4 to TRBJ2-1; the TCRdb call, TRBD1, lacks DNA for checking. CDR3 length: 11 residues. CDR3 in amino acids: CASGRDNRQFF.

The V gene is TRBV28, the J gene TRBJ2-7; TCRdb's D gene call, TRBD2, goes unchecked for lack of DNA. The germline V gene has CDR1 MDHEN and CDR2 SYDVKM. The CDR3 has 17 residues. This chain's CDR3 is CASFSWIGSGDQDEQYF. Full variable domain (remainder filled in from reference TRBV28 and TRBJ2-7): DVKVTQSSRYLVKRTGEKVFLECVQDMDHENMFWYRQDPGLGLRLIYFSYDVKMKEKGDIPEGYSVSREKKERFSLILESASTNQTSMYLCASFSWIGSGDQDEQYFGPGTRLTVT.

The V gene is TRBV25-1, the J gene TRBJ2-2; TCRdb indicates TRBD1, and absent DNA this call remains unverified. The CDR3 is 13 amino acids. Germline CDR1 MGHDK, CDR2 SYGVNS. The CDR3 sequence: CASTGLGAGELFF.